This T cell receptor (beta chain) originates from a study of T cells in Graves' hyperthyroidism and ophthalmopathy (dated by TCRdb to the late 2010s). Notes on the research overall: Peripheral blood samples were taken at initial diagnosis, before any treatment was given. TCR V-J signatures able to tell the groups apart were searched for in a discovery cohort of about a hundred patients, of whom 40 to 45 had Graves' ophthalmopathy and under 65 had stable Graves' hyperthyroidism. An independent validation cohort of under 20 hyperthyroidism patients and 17 patients who later progressed to ophthalmopathy tested prospective prediction of ophthalmopathy. The approximately 98 discovery patients were randomly divided into training and test sets at a 7:3 ratio. The study also compared thyroid tissue and blood T-cell repertoires from about six Graves' hyperthyroidism patients. After sampling, hyperthyroidism patients received methimazole starting at 30 mg daily, and ophthalmopathy patients received high-dose intravenous methylprednisolone. The paper describes TCR Vbeta CDR3 sequencing of roughly 130 peripheral blood samples, made up of roughly 40 ophthalmopathy patients, around 78 hyperthyroidism patients and roughly 17 progressor patients. Study-wide conclusions, independent of this receptor: In validation, the model predicted progression to ophthalmopathy a median of roughly 6.2 months before onset, with approximately 70% sensitivity and about 75% specificity. Most expanded thyroid clonotypes (frequency above 0.001) were also detected in blood, suggesting blood repertoires may reflect thyroid immune responses. No statistical method was used to set the sample size in advance, and investigators knew the group allocation. A model built on a 13 V-J signature distinguished ophthalmopathy from stable hyperthyroidism, reaching around 90% sensitivity and around 81% specificity in cross-validation and 80%/75% in testing.

The TCR beta CDR3 regions were amplified from the RNA transcripts. The TCR CDR3 was subjected to a first round of RT-PCR using the HTBI primer set and the Qiagen OneStep RT-PCR kit. A second multiplex PCR round built the libraries, followed by size selection and purification. Paired-end sequencing of the libraries was performed with 100 bp reads on an Illumina HiSeq2000. From the authors' description of their analysis: SOAPnuke was used to process the raw data, throwing out any read that contained adapters or uncalled bases, had a mean Phred below 15, or lacked an exact constant-primer or identifier match. High-quality paired reads were merged using COPE v1.2.5, and each unique nucleotide sequence was defined as a clonotype. Clonotypes were aligned to IMGT TRBV, TRBD and TRBJ reference segments using MiTCR v1.1. Analysis was restricted to V-J combinations with a frequency above 0.0001, which covered roughly 99% of repertoires. The TCS score was defined as the ratio of F50 (clonal expansion) to E x V (chaos), calculated using BLOSUM62-based TCRdist between CDR3 peptides within each V-J. Welch's t-statistics and random forest reduced roughly 530 V-J features to 13, which were used in a naive Bayes classifier (R e1071). In-frame beta chains were kept once TCRdb had trimmed the public reads at Q25 with fastp and called clones with MiXCR. Rows are unified per CDR3 protein, each entry keeping the most common DNA and genes. These V and J calls are TCRdb output, not the study's own analysis. For this sample there are roughly 360,000 distinct CDR3 sequences; approximately 13% appear just once. Less than 25% of the sample is held by the ten biggest clonotypes.

This clonotype was recorded many times. Its antigen is not yet known. Base-call qualities are not available, and no considerably larger clone is one nucleotide away. V gives up 8 bases and J gives up 0 bases, and the segment between their germline ends measures 21 bases. The germline V gene encodes CDR1 KGHDR and CDR2 SFDVKD. Reading from cysteine to phenylalanine, the CDR3 counts 17 amino acids. Of the read, only the CDR3 DNA is kept; its 51 bases are in frame from base 1. Hyperthyroidism patients were aged 18 to 65 years and newly diagnosed, with disease duration of less than 2 months. Any patient with an uncontrolled infection, another autoimmune disease, pregnancy or lactation was excluded. Diagnoses were based on clinical symptoms, serum thyroxine and TRAb, thyroid ultrasound and orbital computed tomography. Blood from progressor patients was collected at the time of first diagnosis with hyperthyroidism, before any ophthalmopathy symptoms had appeared. PBMCs were isolated from approximately 10 ml of fresh peripheral blood by Ficoll-Paque density gradient centrifugation. Patients classed as progressors first received a Graves' hyperthyroidism diagnosis and then went on to develop ophthalmopathy during follow-up. Total RNA was extracted using Trizol reagent, and RNA quality was assessed on an Agilent 2100 Bioanalyzer.

The TCR was taken from a man aged 25 to 40 with Graves' hyperthyroidism that later progressed to Graves' ophthalmopathy. Sequencing input: blood. This sequence uses TRBV24-1 and TRBJ1-1, with TRBD1 perhaps the D gene, on 5 matching bases. This receptor has the CDR3 CATNPKGPINLNTEAFF. The sequenced DNA is TGTGCCACCAACCCAAAGGGACCGATTAACCTGAACACTGAAGCTTTCTTT.